One sample yielded the 26 T cell receptor beta chains listed below, sequenced in a study of tumor-infiltrating lymphocytes in primary liver carcinoma. Total RNA (approximately 500 ng) served as template for TCR beta cDNA synthesis primed by a constant-region primer. Libraries of TCR beta came from three nested multiplex PCR rounds with slightly modified ARM-PCR. TRBV1-TRBV30 forward and Cbeta reverse primers drove the first two roughly 11-cycle rounds. TCRdb independently ran MiXCR on the multiplex PCR reads; one entry per CDR3 protein. The sample holds about 97,000 distinct CDR3 sequences, about 67% seen once. Co-extracting RNA and DNA was done with 20-30 mg of unsorted bulk tissue as input. The material sequenced was liver tumor tissue from sampling region 2. As for subset: tumor region T2, inferior pole. The receptors come from a woman between 55 and 75 years old with primary liver carcinoma and hepatitis B virus infection.

Worth noting for this clonotype: Likely a read error: the CDR3 ends without its conserved phenylalanine or tryptophan. This rearrangement joins TRBV10-3 to TRBJ2-7, with 7 bases identical to TRBD1. With 2 bases clipped from V and 3 bases from J, the junction kept 7 bases outside the gene matches. The CDR3 contains 15 residues. Germline assignment: CDR1 ENHRY and CDR2 SYGVKD. DNA of the CDR3: TGTGCCATCAGTGAGAGGGTAACAGGGGACTACGAGCAGTACTCC. Encoded protein: CAISERVTGDYEQYS.

This clonotype was found many times. This rearrangement joins TRBV6-6 to TRBJ2-6; weak D call: TRBD1 (5 bases). The V gene lost 3 bases and the J gene lost 1 base, with 13 bases spanning the gap. The germline V gene has CDR1 MNHNY and CDR2 SVGAGI (reference sequence). CDR3 length: 17 amino acids. CDR3 DNA: TGTGCCAGCAGTTATGGTCAGGGAAAATCTGGGGCCAACGTCCTGACTTTC. It translates to CASSYGQGKSGANVLTF.

This sequence joins TRBV11-2 and TRBJ2-1; 8 nucleotides agree with TRBD2. The CDR3 contains 13 residues. Germline V gives CDR1 SGHAT, CDR2 FQNNGV. J lost 11 bases, V lost 4 bases, and 7 bases had no gene match. In nucleotides, the CDR3 is TGTGCCAGCAGCTCCATAGCGGGGACGCAGCAGTTCTTC. This gives the protein CASSSIAGTQQFF.

Concerning this clonotype: Its ends do not fully match the called genes, so a read error is possible. This chain uses TRBV10-3 with TRBJ2-6; D gene uncertain. The CDR3 is 16 residues long. Germline-derived CDR1 and CDR2 are ENHRY and SYGVKD. The CDR3 loop reads CAISEGLSSWANVLTF. The CDR3 DNA follows: TGTGCCATCAGTGAGGGCCTGTCCTCTTGGGCCAACGTTCTGACTTTC.

This clonotype was counted at least ten times. V is TRBV5-1 and J is TRBJ2-7, with 14 bases identical to TRBD2. Germline V lookup: CDR1 SGHRS, CDR2 YFSETQ. CDR3 length: 17 amino acids. V shed 4 bases, J shed 2 bases, and the junction held 8 bases outside the gene matches. CDR3: CASSQTSGRALPYEQYF. The CDR3 DNA reads TGCGCCAGCAGCCAGACTAGCGGGAGGGCCTTACCCTACGAGCAGTACTTC.

Remarks on this clonotype: The junction and the germline gene differ at one end; a read error may be behind it. J is TRBJ2-2 and V is TRBV13; 8 nucleotides line up with TRBD2. CDR1 is PRHDT and CDR2 is FYEKMQ in the germline V gene (reference sequence). The CDR3 sequence is 15 residues long. The CDR3 loop reads CASSFRTSPGGELFF. DNA for the CDR3: TGTGCCAGCAGCTTCAGGACTAGCCCCGGCGGGGAGCTTTTTTTT.

With regard to this clonotype: A much larger clone lies a single base off, so this may be a read error. The V gene is TRBV14, the J gene TRBJ2-7, with D tentatively TRBD1 or TRBD2 (5 bases each). The CDR3 spans 12 residues. Germline CDR1 SGHDN, CDR2 FVKESK. Here the CDR3 reads CASSQYSRDLEF. In nucleotides, the CDR3 is TGTGCCAGCAGCCAATATAGTCGGGACCTTGAATTC. The variable domain in full, with the rest retrieved from reference TRBV14 and TRBJ2-7, is EAGVTQFPSHSVIEKGQTVTLRCDPISGHDNLYWYRRVMGKEIKFLLHFVKESKQDESGMPNNRFLAERTGGTYSTLKVQPAELEDSGVYFCASSQYSRDLEFGPGTRLTVT.

The chain joins TRBV28 to TRBJ2-4; weak D call: TRBD2 (7 bases). The V end lost 5 bases, the J end lost 5 bases, and 13 bases lay between the germline ends. The CDR3 consists of 14 residues. Germline CDR1 reads MDHEN; CDR2 reads SYDVKM. As DNA, the CDR3 is TGTGCCAGCAGTCTGGGGGGGGCCCAAAACATTCAGTACTTC. Protein sequence: CASSLGGAQNIQYF.

Comments on this clonotype: This may be a read error, as it is one base from a much larger clone. V gene TRBV7-9 combines with J gene TRBJ1-4; D is unresolved. V was clipped by 10 bases and J by 8 bases, with 20 bases between them. The CDR3 spans 14 residues. From germline, CDR1 is SEHNR and CDR2 FQNEAQ (reference sequence). CDR3 sequence reads: CANSLGRDSEKLFF. The CDR3 region has the DNA TGTGCCAACAGTCTCGGGCGCGACTCGGAAAAACTGTTTTTT.

This clonotype qualifies as medium-sized. The V gene is TRBV11-3, the J gene TRBJ2-5; D perhaps matches TRBD2 (5 bases). The CDR3 consists of 13 residues. Per germline, CDR1 SGHNT and CDR2 YENEEA. V was clipped by 4 bases and J by 5 bases, with 11 bases between them. This chain's CDR3 is CASSSTGRETQYF. CDR3 bases: TGTGCCAGCAGCTCTACGGGAAGGGAGACCCAGTACTTC.

This clonotype is labeled medium-sized. The chain links TRBV11-2 to TRBJ2-5, with D maybe TRBD1 (5 bases). The germline V gene encodes CDR1 SGHAT and CDR2 FQNNGV. V was trimmed by 5 bases and J by 7 bases, leaving 11 bases between them. CDR3 length: 12 residues. CDR3 sequence reads: CASSLPDTTQYF. The CDR3 coding sequence is TGTGCCAGCAGCCTCCCGGACACGACCCAGTACTTC. Full variable domain (remainder filled in from reference TRBV11-2 and TRBJ2-5): EAGVAQSPRYKIIEKRQSVAFWCNPISGHATLYWYQQILGQGPKLLIQFQNNGVVDDSQLPKDRFSAERLKGVDSTLKIQPAKLEDSAVYLCASSLPDTTQYFGPGTRLLVL.

With regard to this clonotype: Because it lacks the conserved phenylalanine or tryptophan at the end, this CDR3 is likely a read error. The gene calls are TRBV6-1 and TRBJ2-1, with 14 bases aligning to TRBD2. Unmatched junction bases numbered 7, after V lost 6 bases and J lost 9 bases. CDR1 is MNHNS, CDR2 SASEGT, per germline. This CDR3 contains 15 residues. The CDR3 reads CASRGTSGREGEQFY. CDR3 DNA: TGTGCCAGCAGGGGGACTAGCGGGAGAGAGGGTGAGCAGTTCTAT.

A single count supports this clonotype. The chain joins TRBV10-3 to TRBJ1-1; D possibly corresponds to TRBD1 (6 bases). The length of the CDR3 is 13 residues. CDR1 and CDR2 (germline): ENHRY, SYGVKD. CDR3 amino acids: CDTSITGSAEAFF. DNA of the CDR3: TGTGACACCAGTATCACAGGGTCGGCTGAAGCTTTCTTT.

As to this clonotype: Likely a read error: the CDR3 ends without its conserved phenylalanine or tryptophan. This sequence joins TRBV6-5 and TRBJ2-2; a weak D match, TRBD1 (6 bases). The CDR3 spans 15 residues. Germline V CDR1 and CDR2: MNHEY, SVGAGI. The V gene lost 7 bases and the J gene lost 7 bases, with 19 bases spanning the gap. CDR3 nucleotide sequence: TGTGCCAGCAATAAAATTCCGGACAGCAGCGGGGAGCTGTTTTGT. Its translation is CASNKIPDSSGELFC.

A word on this clonotype: Possible read error: a much larger clone is one base away. The V call is TRBV12-5, the J call TRBJ2-1; D might be TRBD2 (5 bases). This CDR3 spans 11 amino acids. From germline, CDR1 is LGHNT and CDR2 FRNRAP. The CDR3 region has the DNA TGTACTAGTGGTTTCTACAATGAGCAGTTCTTC. Amino acid sequence: CTSGFYNEQFF.

As to this clonotype: With a much larger clone just one base away, this may be a read error. Because the CDR3 is missing its conserved closing phenylalanine or tryptophan, this is likely a read error. This sequence joins TRBV12-3 or TRBV12-4 and TRBJ1-5, with 7 bases that match TRBD1. The V gene end was trimmed by 5 bases and the J gene end by 5 bases; junction bases not matched to a gene: 9. The CDR3 is 15 residues long. The CDR3 coding sequence is TGTGCCAGCAGTCCACAGGGGAGAAGAGATCAGCCCCAGCATGTT. Its protein is CASSPQGRRDQPQHV.

Remarks on this clonotype: Given a much more abundant clone one base away, this may be a read error. The J gene is TRBJ2-5, the V gene TRBV11-2; the D call may be TRBD1 or TRBD2 (5 bases each). Germline CDR1 reads SGHAT; CDR2 reads FQNNGV. CDR3 size: 16 residues. The CDR3 region is CASSLRLAEYQGTHYF. CDR3 nucleotides: TGCGCCAGCAGCTTACGGCTAGCAGAGTACCAAGGGACCCACTACTTC.

The gene calls are TRBV24-1 and TRBJ2-7; 8 positions match TRBD1. The CDR3 contains 13 residues. Germline V CDR1 and CDR2: KGHDR, SFDVKD. Trimming took 4 bases from V and 6 from J; bases not matched to a gene: 4. CDR3 sequence (DNA): TGTGCCACCAGTGAGCGGACAGGGCTCGAGCAGTACTTC. It yields the protein CATSERTGLEQYF.

DNA for the CDR3: TGCGCCAGCAAGCACGGTGGGCAAGAGACCCAGTACTTC. Translated: CASKHGGQETQYF. This chain uses TRBV10-2 with TRBJ2-5, with no clear D. Trimming removed 7 bases at V and 2 bases at J, with 11 bases between. The CDR3 is made up of 13 amino acids. Germline V gene lookup returns CDR1 WSHSY and CDR2 SAAADI.

This chain links TRBV5-4 with TRBJ2-5, with a possible D match to TRBD2 (7 bases). There are 15 residues in the CDR3. V was shortened by 4 bases and J by 5 bases, with 18 bases between the two germline ends. CDR1 and CDR2 from the germline V gene are SGHNT and YYREEE (reference sequence). The CDR3 DNA reads TGTGCCAGCAGCCCGGGGGGCGGAATTGGTGAGACCCAGTACTTC. This translates into CASSPGGGIGETQYF.

This chain uses TRBV28 with TRBJ2-3, with TRBD1 identical over 8 bases. The V and J ends lost 7 bases and 1 base, in that order; junction bases with no gene match: 4. The CDR3 spans 14 residues. Germline V gene lookup returns CDR1 MDHEN and CDR2 SYDVKM. CDR3 sequence: CASIKGQGTDTQYF. The DNA of the CDR3 is TGTGCCAGCATTAAGGGACAGGGCACAGATACGCAGTATTTT.

This clonotype was observed many times. The V gene is TRBV10-2, the J gene TRBJ1-1; no definite D call. Deletions cut 4 bases from V and 2 bases from J, with 8 bases between. CDR1 WSHSY and CDR2 SAAADI come from the germline V gene. The CDR3 has 13 residues. The DNA of the CDR3 is TGCGCCAGCAGTGTTCGTGAAAACACTGAAGCTTTCTTT. This encodes CASSVRENTEAFF.

Turning to this clonotype: At one end the junction does not follow the germline gene, possibly because of a read error. The V call is TRBV11-3, the J call TRBJ2-1, with TRBD2 matching 10 bases. Germline V gives CDR1 SGHNT, CDR2 YENEEA. The CDR3 sequence is 15 residues long. CDR3 protein: CAGSLGSSGSLEQFF. CDR3 in DNA: TGTGCCGGCAGTTTAGGGTCTAGCGGGAGTCTTGAGCAGTTCTTC.

About this clonotype itself: A single base separates this from a much larger clone, so it may be a read error. CDR3 DNA: TGTGCCAGCAGCCCTAGACTAGCGGGAAACAATGAGCAGTTCTTC. Its protein product is CASSPRLAGNNEQFF. V is TRBV5-4 and J is TRBJ2-1; 11 bases line up with TRBD2. Germline V gene sequence: CDR1 SGHNT, CDR2 YYREEE (reference sequence). This CDR3 is built from 15 residues. The ends lost 4 bases at V and 5 bases at J; junction bases unmatched: 5.

The rearrangement joins TRBV28 to TRBJ1-2; no definite D call. Trimming pared 10 bases from V and 4 bases from J, leaving 16 bases between. The CDR3 covers 13 residues. Germline V gene sequence: CDR1 MDHEN, CDR2 SYDVKM. The CDR3 protein is CATEIVSSYGYTF. In nucleotides, the CDR3 is TGTGCCACAGAGATCGTATCTAGCTATGGCTACACCTTC.

For this clonotype: The missing conserved phenylalanine or tryptophan at the end of this CDR3 makes a read error likely. The V call is TRBV11-2, the J call TRBJ1-2; perhaps TRBD1 as D (6 bases). V gave up 0 bases and J gave up 7 bases, with 15 bases separating them. The length of the CDR3 is 15 residues. Germline values: CDR1 SGHAT, CDR2 FQNNGV. CDR3 nucleotide sequence: TGTGCCAGCAGCTTAGAGGGGGCCAGTTGCGGTGGCTACACCTGT. Translation gives CASSLEGASCGGYTC.